The 32 T cell receptor beta chains below were found in one sample sequenced in a study of T cell responses to AZD1222 COVID-19 vaccine. Some clones are missing from TCRdb's copy, which holds only in-frame ones; the method was immunoSEQ multiplex PCR. The data show more than 100,000 clones, around 90% seen once. Material: peripheral blood, obtained on day 0 of AZD1222 vaccination. All receptors come from an adult in good health.

The V call is TRBV7-2, the J call TRBJ1-2; D gene ambiguous. The germline CDR1 and CDR2 sequences are SGHTA and FQGNSA. Trimming took off 5 bases at V and 12 bases at J, with 13 bases between the two ends. CDR3 length equals 11 residues. This chain's CDR3 is CASSTHETDTF. The CDR3 DNA follows: TGTGCCAGCAGCACCCACGAAACGGACACCTTC.

This clone was counted only a few times. The chain is built from TRBV7-6 and TRBJ1-4; D is undetermined. With 1 base removed from V and 4 bases from J, the gap between germline ends came to 16 bases. The CDR3 runs 17 residues. Germline-derived CDR1 and CDR2 are SGHVS and FNYEAQ. DNA of the CDR3: TGTGCCAGCAGCTTAGGGAGAGGGCGCCGACATAATGAAAAACTGTTTTTT. Translating gives CASSLGRGRRHNEKLFF.

V usage is TRBV7-2 and J usage is TRBJ1-4, with TRBD1 as a possible D gene (5 bases). V lost 6 bases and J 8 bases, leaving 10 bases between the germline ends. CDR3 length equals 12 residues. Germline CDR1 reads SGHTA; CDR2 reads FQGNSA. The CDR3 loop is CASRTDMEKLFF. CDR3 DNA sequence: TGTGCCAGCAGGACAGACATGGAAAAACTGTTTTTT.

The chain links TRBV5-3 to TRBJ2-1; 7 bases align to TRBD2. TRBV5-3 is an ORF, with its function uncertain. V dropped 0 bases and J dropped 8; count of bases not matched to a gene: 8. CDR3 size: 15 residues. CDR3 sequence reads: CARSLVLLAADEQFF. DNA of the CDR3: TGTGCCAGAAGCTTGGTCCTCCTAGCGGCCGATGAGCAGTTCTTC.

The chain recombines TRBV6-5 with TRBJ1-4, with 9 bases identical to TRBD1. This CDR3 has 15 residues. J gave up 5 bases and V 4 bases, and 5 bases lay outside the gene matches. Germline assignment: CDR1 MNHEY and CDR2 SVGAGI. CDR3 amino acids: CASSWTGVRNEKLFF. The DNA of the CDR3 is TGTGCCAGCAGTTGGACAGGGGTCCGAAATGAAAAACTGTTTTTT.

The V gene is TRBV14, the J gene TRBJ2-7, with 7 bases matching TRBD1. From germline, CDR1 is SGHDN and CDR2 FVKESK. Germline trimming cut 4 bases from V and 6 bases from J; bases unmatched to any gene: 15. The CDR3 loop spans 16 amino acids. CDR3 DNA sequence: TGTGCCAGCAGCCCTCTTCCGGGACAAGGGGGCTCCGAGCAGTACTTC. Its translation is CASSPLPGQGGSEQYF. The entire variable domain, with the rest obtained from reference TRBV14 and TRBJ2-7, is as follows: EAGVTQFPSHSVIEKGQTVTLRCDPISGHDNLYWYRRVMGKEIKFLLHFVKESKQDESGMPNNRFLAERTGGTYSTLKVQPAELEDSGVYFCASSPLPGQGGSEQYFGPGTRLTVT.

The chain uses TRBV10-3 and TRBJ2-1; 10 bases match TRBD2. The trim removed 6 bases at V and 6 bases at J, leaving 5 bases unmatched. This CDR3 is 14 amino acids long. Germline assignment: CDR1 ENHRY and CDR2 SYGVKD. CDR3 in DNA: TGTGCCATCAGGGTAGCTAGCGGGGGCAATGAGCAGTTCTTC. Translated: CAIRVASGGNEQFF.

The chain links TRBV7-3 to TRBJ2-2; D is uncertain. V was cut by 5 bases and J by 7 bases, with 5 bases left in between. CDR1 and CDR2 from the germline V gene are SGHTA and FQGTGA. This CDR3 region has 11 residues. CDR3 in DNA: TGTGCCAGCAGCCCCGGCGGGGAGCTGTTTTTT. This encodes CASSPGGELFF.

The chain carries TRBV18 and TRBJ1-6; D not resolved. The CDR3 contains 14 residues. V gave up 3 bases and J gave up 10 bases, with 13 bases separating them. The germline CDR1 and CDR2 sequences are KGHSH and LQKENI. The CDR3 loop reads CASSPTGSVSPLHF. CDR3 DNA sequence: TGTGCCAGCTCACCGACCGGGTCGGTCTCACCCCTCCACTTT.

J is TRBJ2-7 and V is TRBV6-5; 10 bases are a match to TRBD2. The CDR3 runs 15 residues. V dropped 4 bases and J dropped 7; count of bases not matched to a gene: 10. From germline, CDR1 is MNHEY and CDR2 SVGAGI. In DNA form, the CDR3 reads TGTGCCAGCAGTTCCCATACTAGCGGGGTTTGGGAGCAGTACTTC. Residues: CASSSHTSGVWEQYF.

In this sample, this clone turned up once. The V call is TRBV6-1, the J call TRBJ1-2; D not certain. This CDR3 has 15 residues. Germline CDR1 reads MNHNS; CDR2 reads SASEGT. V lost 2 bases, J lost 1 base, and 11 bases lay in between. In DNA, the CDR3 is TGTGCCAGCAGTGAAAACGAGGGTTTTAACTATGGCTACACCTTC. This sequence encodes CASSENEGFNYGYTF.

This clone was seen a single time. The genes are TRBV28 and TRBJ2-1; the D call may be TRBD1 or TRBD2 (5 bases each). The CDR3 extends over 16 amino acids. The V and J ends lost 6 bases and 4 bases respectively, with 19 bases between them. CDR1 is MDHEN, CDR2 SYDVKM, per germline. CDR3 sequence reads: CASSAGAGDGYNEQFF. In DNA form, the CDR3 reads TGTGCCAGCAGCGCGGGCGCCGGGGACGGTTACAATGAGCAGTTCTTC.

The genes are TRBV6-4 and TRBJ1-2; the D gene is possibly TRBD1 (6 bases). CDR1 and CDR2 from the germline V gene are MRHNA and SNTAGT. The CDR3 is 18 amino acids. Trimming left V 6 bases short and J 5 bases short, with 28 bases between. CDR3 region: CASRPKGFQGKELYGYTF. As DNA, the CDR3 is TGTGCCAGCAGACCGAAAGGGTTTCAGGGGAAAGAGCTTTATGGCTACACCTTC.

The chain couples TRBV4-2 to TRBJ1-5; 8 bases agree with TRBD1. CDR3 size: 15 residues. Germline CDR1 and CDR2: LGHNA and YNFKEQ. After removal of 6 bases from V and 5 bases from J, the junction contained 9 bases not matched to a gene. The DNA for the CDR3 is TGTGCCAGCAGACCCGGGACAGGTAATGATCAGCCCCAGCATTTT. As protein: CASRPGTGNDQPQHF.

This clone appeared a few times. This chain uses TRBV5-4 with TRBJ1-4; possible D gene TRBD1, 5 bases. This CDR3 comprises 15 residues. The V end lost 4 bases, the J end lost 3 bases, and 13 bases lay between the germline ends. The germline CDR1 and CDR2 sequences are SGHNT and YYREEE (reference sequence). CDR3 residues: CASSLGPGSNEKLFF. In nucleotides, the CDR3 is TGTGCCAGCAGCCTCGGGCCAGGGTCTAATGAAAAACTGTTTTTT.

The chain uses TRBV10-3 and TRBJ2-1; D ambiguous. From germline, CDR1 is ENHRY and CDR2 SYGVKD. Trimming removed 4 bases at V and 6 bases at J, with 7 bases between. This CDR3 contains 12 residues. CDR3 residues: CAISGAGNEQFF. The CDR3 bases are TGTGCCATCAGTGGGGCAGGCAATGAGCAGTTCTTC.

This rearrangement joins TRBV11-2 to TRBJ1-4; D unresolved. The germline V and J ends were trimmed by 3 bases and 14 bases, with 13 bases remaining between them. CDR1 and CDR2 from the germline V gene are SGHAT and FQNNGV. The CDR3 runs 12 residues. CDR3 nucleotide sequence: TGTGCCAGCAGCTTGGAAGGACGTATCCTGTTTTTT. It encodes CASSLEGRILFF.

The chain uses TRBV30 and TRBJ1-1; D remains ambiguous. The CDR3 has 14 amino acids. Between the trimmed V and J ends, which lost 0 bases and 3 bases, there was a span of 11 bases. CDR1 is GTSNPN, CDR2 SVGIG, per germline (reference sequence). The CDR3 protein is CAWSVRRVYTEAFF. In DNA form, the CDR3 reads TGTGCCTGGAGTGTAAGGAGGGTGTACACTGAAGCTTTCTTT.

CDR3 protein: CASNLSGAREQYF. CDR3 nucleotide sequence: TGTGCCAGCAACCTCTCAGGGGCGCGGGAGCAGTACTTC. V and J are TRBV28 and TRBJ2-7; possible D gene TRBD1, 6 bases. The CDR3 spans 13 residues. CDR1 and CDR2 (germline): MDHEN, SYDVKM. The V end was cut by 7 bases, the J end by 7 bases, with 17 bases between. Full variable domain (outside the CDR3, taken from reference TRBV28 and TRBJ2-7): DVKVTQSSRYLVKRTGEKVFLECVQDMDHENMFWYRQDPGLGLRLIYFSYDVKMKEKGDIPEGYSVSREKKERFSLILESASTNQTSMYLCASNLSGAREQYFGPGTRLTVT.

This clone was recorded only once. The V and J genes are TRBV6-5 and TRBJ2-5; no firm D call. This CDR3 is 13 amino acids long. Trimming removed 6 bases at V and 0 bases at J, with 8 bases between. Per the germline V gene, CDR1 is MNHEY and CDR2 is SVGAGI. This CDR3 is CASSHVNQETQYF. CDR3 nucleotide sequence: TGTGCCAGCAGCCACGTGAACCAAGAGACCCAGTACTTC.

This clone was observed a handful of times. The chain uses TRBV30 and TRBJ1-5; no clear D gene. Trimming shortened V by 4 bases and J by 2 bases, and 12 bases separated the two germline ends. The V gene's germline CDR1 is GTSNPN and CDR2 SVGIG (reference sequence). The CDR3 loop spans 14 amino acids. The CDR3 DNA follows: TGTGCCTGGAATCATCTTGGGGGCAATCAGCCCCAGCATTTT. Translation gives CAWNHLGGNQPQHF.

This chain links TRBV6-2 or TRBV6-3 with TRBJ2-1, with 10 bases aligning to TRBD1. V dropped 5 bases and J dropped 9; count of bases not matched to a gene: 16. Germline V lookup: CDR1 MNHEY, CDR2 SVGEGT. The CDR3 length is 17 residues. The CDR3 region is CASSPWVPRDRGVEQFF. In nucleotides, the CDR3 is TGTGCCAGCAGTCCCTGGGTTCCCCGGGACAGGGGTGTTGAGCAGTTCTTC.

The gene calls are TRBV12-3 or TRBV12-4 and TRBJ1-4; D gene uncertain. Trimming took off 6 bases at V and 8 bases at J, with 13 bases between the two ends. This CDR3 is 13 amino acids long. The CDR3 coding sequence is TGTGCCAGCAGCCCCGACGAGGAAGAAAAACTGTTTTTT. This codes for CASSPDEEEKLFF.

The V gene is TRBV7-8, the J gene TRBJ1-6; D call uncertain. The CDR3 is 13 residues long. CDR1 is SGHVS and CDR2 is FQNEAQ in the germline V gene. Trimming removed 2 bases at V and 8 bases at J, with 7 bases between. CDR3 DNA sequence: TGTGCCAGCAGCTTATTAAGGGATTCACCCCTCCACTTT. Its protein product is CASSLLRDSPLHF.

The J gene is TRBJ1-2, the V gene TRBV19, with 7 nucleotides matching TRBD1. J was trimmed by 2 bases and V by 5 bases; bases with no gene match: 8. The length of the CDR3 is 15 residues. CDR1 is LNHDA, CDR2 SQIVND, per germline (reference sequence). CDR3 sequence: CASSPPGQSNYGYTF. The CDR3 region has the DNA TGTGCCAGTAGTCCCCCGGGACAGAGCAACTATGGCTACACCTTC.

V is TRBV4-1 and J is TRBJ2-1; 11 bases match TRBD2. Germline values: CDR1 MGHRA, CDR2 YSYEKL. CDR3 length equals 19 residues. J gave up 9 bases and V 0 bases, and 16 bases lay outside the gene matches. The CDR3 nucleotides are TGCGCCAGCAGCCAAGATCTTGATTCTCGCCTAGCGGGGGGAGGTGAGCAGTTCTTC. Its translation: CASSQDLDSRLAGGGEQFF.

The chain combines TRBV14 with TRBJ2-6, with a tentative D call TRBD2 (6 bases). Trimming removed 4 bases from V and 1 base from J, with 14 bases in between. There are 17 residues in the CDR3. Per germline, CDR1 SGHDN and CDR2 FVKESK. As DNA, the CDR3 is TGTGCCAGCAGCCCGGCCCTAGGGAGGTCTGGGGCCAACGTCCTGACTTTC. Protein product: CASSPALGRSGANVLTF.

As for this clone: Distinct nucleotide sequences in the sample also encode this CDR3. The chain carries TRBV9 and TRBJ2-2; D unresolved. Germline V lookup: CDR1 SGDLS, CDR2 YYNGEE. The CDR3 extends over 13 amino acids. V was pared by 5 bases and J by 5 bases, with 10 bases between. The CDR3 DNA follows: TGTGCCAGCAGTTCAGGACCTACCGGGGAGCTGTTTTTT. Encoded protein: CASSSGPTGELFF.

The gene calls are TRBV5-3 and TRBJ2-7, with D perhaps TRBD1 or TRBD2 (5 bases each). Being an ORF, TRBV5-3 has a function that is uncertain. V was clipped by 2 bases and J by 2 bases, with 17 bases between them. The CDR3 runs 16 residues. CDR3 nucleotides: TGTGCCAGAAGCTTCCCCCCCGGGCAGGGACCCTACGAGCAGTACTTC. This encodes CARSFPPGQGPYEQYF.

V gene TRBV10-3 combines with J gene TRBJ1-5; 10 bases agree with TRBD1. The CDR3 has 13 amino acids. Looked up from germline, CDR1 is ENHRY and CDR2 is SYGVKD. The V gene end was trimmed by 9 bases and the J gene end by 5 bases; junction bases not matched to a gene: 4. CDR3 protein: CAIAGTGDQPQHF. The CDR3 bases are TGTGCCATTGCCGGGACAGGGGATCAGCCCCAGCATTTT.

This chain links TRBV24-1 with TRBJ1-2; a possible D gene is TRBD1 (5 bases). The CDR3 is 14 residues long. Germline assignment: CDR1 KGHDR and CDR2 SFDVKD. V lost 1 base and J lost 2, with 7 bases in between. As DNA, the CDR3 is TGTGCCACCAGTGATTTCCCAGGGAACTATGGCTACACCTTC. Its translation is CATSDFPGNYGYTF.

The CDR3 DNA reads as TGTGCCAGCAGCTTAGATGACGGGCGGGAAAAACTGTTTTTT. Amino acid sequence: CASSLDDGREKLFF. The V gene is TRBV7-2, the J gene TRBJ1-4; D is undetermined. Deletions cut 1 base from V and 8 bases from J, with 11 bases between. Germline CDR1 SGHTA, CDR2 FQGNSA. The CDR3 covers 14 residues.